Below, 17 T cell receptor beta chains from the same sample are listed, as sequenced in a study of CD8+ T cells in alopecia areata. As the sequencing template, cDNA was produced by extracting RNA and reverse transcribing it. Method: immunoSEQ multiplex PCR; TCRdb's copy keeps in-frame clones and lacks some. The sample includes under 150,000 clones, more than 45% of them seen just once. Described treatment: oral pan-JAK inhibitor, 5-10 mg twice daily. The specimen comprised CD4+ T cells sorted from blood, sampled at week 4, from a patient treated with tofacitinib. These receptors were collected from a human donor with alopecia areata.

The chain couples TRBV30 to TRBJ1-5; D gene unclear. The V end lost 0 bases, the J end lost 5 bases, and 11 bases lay between the germline ends. This CDR3 contains 14 residues. Looked up from germline, CDR1 is GTSNPN and CDR2 is SVGIG (reference sequence). CDR3 loop: CAWSVWTQDQPQHF. Written as DNA, the CDR3 is TGTGCCTGGAGTGTATGGACGCAGGATCAGCCCCAGCATTTT.

This clone appeared once. The rearrangement joins TRBV30 to TRBJ1-2; D is ambiguous. The germline V gene has CDR1 GTSNPN and CDR2 SVGIG (reference sequence). The CDR3 extends over 12 amino acids. V was shortened by 0 bases and J by 5 bases, with 7 bases between the two germline ends. Here the CDR3 DNA reads TGTGCCTGGAGTGTAAACAGTTATGGCTACACCTTC. This sequence encodes CAWSVNSYGYTF.

This clone came up a few times. CDR3: CASSYSRTISYEQYF. In DNA form, the CDR3 reads TGTGCCAGCAGTTACTCCCGGACTATTTCCTACGAGCAGTACTTC. V is TRBV6-5 and J is TRBJ2-7; possible D gene TRBD2, 6 bases. Trimming shortened V by 0 bases and J by 1 base, and 10 bases separated the two germline ends. Germline values: CDR1 MNHEY, CDR2 SVGAGI. The CDR3 covers 15 residues.

This clone showed up just once. The V gene is TRBV30, the J gene TRBJ2-1; no definite D call. Trimming took off 2 bases at V and 4 bases at J, with 9 bases between the two ends. The CDR3 runs to 13 residues. CDR1 and CDR2 (germline): GTSNPN, SVGIG (reference sequence). The CDR3 nucleotides read TGTGCCTGGAGTACCGAGGAGTACAATGAGCAGTTCTTC. Its translation is CAWSTEEYNEQFF.

This clone occurred once. The genes are TRBV5-1 and TRBJ1-1; D is unresolved. V was trimmed by 0 bases and J by 9 bases, leaving 24 bases between them. Germline V CDR1 and CDR2: SGHRS, YFSETQ. The CDR3 contains 17 residues. The CDR3 loop is CASSLEVRKTPPIQAFF. Here the CDR3 DNA reads TGCGCCAGCAGCTTGGAAGTACGGAAAACACCACCCATCCAAGCTTTCTTT.

In this sample, this clone turned up a few times. V is TRBV5-5 and J is TRBJ1-2, with unresolved D. Trimming removed 0 bases from V and 4 bases from J, with 7 bases in between. Per germline, CDR1 SGHKS and CDR2 YYEKEE (reference sequence). The CDR3 is 13 amino acids. CDR3 sequence (DNA): TGTGCCAGCAGCTTGGGGGGATTCTATGGCTACACCTTC. It translates to CASSLGGFYGYTF.

This clone was seen a few times. The CDR3 region has the DNA TGTGCCAGTAGTCCGCCCCTCGACAGCAGCGGTCAGCCCCAGCATTTT. This sequence encodes CASSPPLDSSGQPQHF. The chain recombines TRBV19 with TRBJ1-5; the D gene is possibly TRBD1 (5 bases). Trimming left V 5 bases short and J 6 bases short, with 20 bases between. The CDR3 sequence is 16 residues long. The germline gives CDR1 LNHDA, CDR2 SQIVND (reference sequence).

The chain employs TRBV7-6 and TRBJ2-1; 9 positions agree with TRBD2. J gave up 5 bases and V 4 bases, and 9 bases lay outside the gene matches. Germline V gene data show CDR1 as SGHVS and CDR2 as FNYEAQ. This CDR3 contains 16 residues. This CDR3 is CASSWIAGVPNNEQFF. CDR3 in DNA: TGTGCCAGCAGCTGGATAGCGGGAGTACCGAACAATGAGCAGTTCTTC.

This sequence joins TRBV29-1 and TRBJ1-1; possible D gene TRBD1, 6 bases. The CDR3 has 14 residues. Trimming left V 3 bases short and J 1 base short, with 12 bases between. The germline CDR1 and CDR2 sequences are SQVTM and ANQGSEA. The DNA for the CDR3 is TGCAGCGTTGAGTGGGGCAGGGGGAACACTGAAGCTTTCTTT. Protein product: CSVEWGRGNTEAFF.

CDR3 coding DNA: TGTGCCAGCAGCTTAGATTGGCAGGGTGAAGATACGCAGTATTTT. Its translation is CASSLDWQGEDTQYF. The chain couples TRBV7-8 to TRBJ2-3; TRBD1 is a possible D gene (5 bases). Trimming took 1 base from V and 5 from J, leaving 13 bases between them. From germline, CDR1 is SGHVS and CDR2 FQNEAQ. The CDR3 is 15 residues long.

In its sample, this clone was seen once. The V call is TRBV25-1, the J call TRBJ2-7, with D uncertain. The V and J ends lost 3 bases and 3 bases respectively, with 6 bases between them. CDR1 is MGHDK and CDR2 is SYGVNS in the germline V gene. The CDR3 covers 12 residues. The DNA for the CDR3 is TGTGCCAGCAGTGAGAAGGGCTACGAGCAGTACTTC. Its translation: CASSEKGYEQYF.

This clone was observed a few times. The rearrangement uses TRBV6-5 and TRBJ2-1; 9 bases match TRBD2. Looked up from germline, CDR1 is MNHEY and CDR2 is SVGAGI. This CDR3 is built from 16 residues. The ends lost 0 bases at V and 6 bases at J; junction bases unmatched: 6. The CDR3 protein is CASSYSNLAGSNEQFF. CDR3 nucleotides: TGTGCCAGCAGTTACTCGAACCTAGCGGGATCCAATGAGCAGTTCTTC.

The chain links TRBV30 to TRBJ2-3; D uncertain. V lost 1 base to trimming and J lost 0 bases, with 11 bases between them. The germline CDR1 and CDR2 sequences are GTSNPN and SVGIG (reference sequence). The CDR3 has 15 amino acids. The CDR3 nucleotides read TGTGCCTGGAGTGACGTGGGCCTGAGCACAGATACGCAGTATTTT. This encodes CAWSDVGLSTDTQYF.

The gene calls are TRBV6-1 and TRBJ2-5; the D gene is possibly TRBD2 (5 bases). The CDR3 covers 13 residues. Germline loops: CDR1 MNHNS, CDR2 SASEGT. Deletions cut 8 bases from V and 4 bases from J, with 14 bases between. In DNA form, the CDR3 reads TGTGCCAGCTACACCTCTGGAGGAGAGACCCAGTACTTC. It encodes CASYTSGGETQYF.

The rearrangement links TRBV2 to TRBJ1-5; unclear D gene. V lost 2 bases and J lost 7, with 6 bases in between. CDR1 and CDR2 (germline): SNHLY, FYNNEI. The CDR3 is 12 residues long. CDR3 sequence: CASSESGQPQHF. Here the CDR3 DNA reads TGTGCCAGCAGTGAATCGGGGCAGCCCCAGCATTTT.

The chain has TRBV5-6 and TRBJ1-4; TRBD1 might be the D (6 bases). Germline CDR1 is SGHDT and CDR2 is YYEEEE. Trimming cost V 0 bases and J 10 bases, with 13 bases left between them. The CDR3 sequence is 14 residues long. The CDR3 region is CASSLGQGGGKLFF. The CDR3 DNA reads as TGTGCCAGCAGCTTGGGGCAGGGAGGGGGAAAACTGTTTTTT.

The genes are TRBV6-5 and TRBJ2-1; unclear D gene. The V gene lost 1 base and the J gene lost 4 bases, with 11 bases spanning the gap. The CDR3 loop spans 15 amino acids. Germline-derived CDR1 and CDR2 are MNHEY and SVGAGI. The chain's CDR3 is CASSYLQTIYNEQFF. The CDR3 DNA sequence: TGTGCCAGCAGTTACTTACAGACGATTTACAATGAGCAGTTCTTC.